This entry is about one TCR beta chain. The clone's antigen remains unknown. Base qualities are missing; no much larger clone stands one base away. This record belongs to a study of blood T cell repertoires in COVID-19 (dated by TCRdb to 2020 to 2022). The study in broad terms: Collaborator samples came from the United States, Italy and Spain and covered acute and convalescent phases of COVID-19. The prospective study material was composed of cDNA or gDNA derived from T cells, B-cell-depleted T cells, or PBMCs. Deeply sampled blood TCRbeta repertoires from subjects exposed to, actively infected with, or recovered from COVID-19 were included in the dataset. The repertoires were made available in a free public database intended to serve as a resource for research on the immune response to SARS-CoV-2. The samples were drawn from the first 160 participants of the ongoing ImmuneRACE study and from 1,200 or so subjects provided by 6 global collaborators. A de-identified subject ID, COVID-19 status, age in years and sex were almost always included in the sample metadata. Where available, HLA class I and class II types were obtained from metadata supplied by the sample provider rather than from assay-based typing. Paper-wide results and their limitations: The amount of clinical and demographic metadata varied by source and participant and was provided uncurated.

The collaborating institutions used their own protocols to collect whole blood in K2EDTA tubes. Collaborator samples were shipped for TCRbeta analysis as frozen whole blood, isolated PBMCs, or DNA extracted from either sample type. The CDR3 sequence holds 12 residues, the cysteine and phenylalanine included. Solely the CDR3 DNA is kept, with 36 bases framed from the first base. CDR1 SNHLY and CDR2 FYNNEI are derived from the germline V gene. Trimming leaves V shorter by 7 bases and J shorter by 8 bases, with the junction holding 5 bases beyond the gene matches. TCRbeta CDR3 regions were amplified from genomic DNA by means of the immunoSEQ Assay, a bias-controlled multiplex PCR. Regarding the original processing steps: Nucleated cell counts per sample were estimated from amplification of reference gene primers within the assay. To quantify the absolute abundance of each unique TCRbeta CDR3 rearrangement, sequence reads were collapsed and filtered. For each sample, productive Simpson clonality was calculated as the square root of Simpson's diversity index across productive rearrangements. This immuneACCESS table, as held by TCRdb, lists in-frame sequences with V and J called but not all clones. Of the missing ones, under half trace to an unresolved V gene in checked studies; the others have no known cause. For V, J and clone size, that table is used; D and trimming come from the DNA. This sample lists roughly 120,000 clones; roughly 80% were detected once. The ten most abundant clones make up over 7.5% of the sample.

The source material was peripheral blood. Recombination linked TRBV2 to TRBJ2-1; 7 bases in the junction line up with TRBD2. The TCR originated in a woman aged 40 to 55 with acute or convalescent COVID-19. The nucleotide sequence is given as TGTGCCAGCACTCGGGGAGGGTATGAGCAGTTCTTC. The translation is CASTRGGYEQFF.